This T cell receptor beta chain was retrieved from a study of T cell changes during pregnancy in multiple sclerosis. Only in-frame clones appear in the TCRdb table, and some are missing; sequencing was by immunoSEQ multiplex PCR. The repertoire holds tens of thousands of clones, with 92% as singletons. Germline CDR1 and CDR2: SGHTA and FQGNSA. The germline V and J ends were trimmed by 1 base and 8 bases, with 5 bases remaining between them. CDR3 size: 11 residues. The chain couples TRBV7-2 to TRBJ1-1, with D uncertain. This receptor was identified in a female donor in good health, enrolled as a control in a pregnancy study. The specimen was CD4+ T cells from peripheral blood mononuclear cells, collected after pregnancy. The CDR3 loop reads CASSLGREAFF. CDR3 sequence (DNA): TGTGCCAGCAGCTTAGGCAGGGAAGCTTTCTTT.